Below, one TCR beta chain is given with its context. Antigen unknown. The data were taken from a study of OX40 agonist ivuxolimab in advanced cancers. At the level of the study: Partial responses were seen in three patients, one with hepatocellular carcinoma and two with cutaneous melanoma.

Overall study results and limits: In the 0.1-3.0 mg/kg groups, partial responders showed among the lowest expansion.

Clones were sequenced by immunoSEQ multiplex PCR, and TCRdb holds only the in-frame ones, with some missing. This repertoire shows just over 40,000 clones, 88% found once; its top ten account for approximately 23%. The length of the CDR3 is 13 residues. Germline CDR1 is MRHNA and CDR2 is SNTAGT. Trimming shortened V by 5 bases and J by 4 bases, and 12 bases separated the two germline ends. The chain combines TRBV6-4 with TRBJ2-7; the D call may be TRBD1 or TRBD2 (5 bases each). This clonotype was sampled from an adult with an advanced solid tumor such as melanoma, head and neck, liver or kidney cancer. The sequencing here drew on CD4+ or CD8+ T cells sorted from blood, taken in a trial of the OX40 agonist ivuxolimab. CDR3 residues: CASSRDGGYEQYF. The CDR3 DNA reads TGTGCCAGCAGTCGGGACGGCGGTTACGAGCAGTACTTC.